This TCR beta chain derives from a study of beta chain features in type 1 diabetes. Only a few counts were recorded for this clone. The study reverse transcribed the entire isolated RNA, so it sequenced expressed TCRB transcripts. Generated by immunoSEQ multiplex PCR, the TCRdb table keeps only in-frame clones and is missing some. Found here are 850,000 to 900,000 clones, roughly 15% of them singletons; the top ten hold around 0.02%. Germline lookup yields CDR1 MGHRA and CDR2 YSYEKL. The CDR3 totals 16 residues. With V trimmed by 1 base and J by 4 bases, 3 bases remained unmatched. The TCR originated in a woman aged 18-29 years in good health. Specimen: naive CD4+ T cells from blood. The chain is built from TRBV4-1 and TRBJ2-2; TRBD2 matches 10 bases. This CDR3 is CASSQASSGSTGELFF. CDR3 nucleotides: TGCGCCAGCAGCCAAGCGTCTAGCGGGAGCACCGGGGAGCTGTTTTTT.